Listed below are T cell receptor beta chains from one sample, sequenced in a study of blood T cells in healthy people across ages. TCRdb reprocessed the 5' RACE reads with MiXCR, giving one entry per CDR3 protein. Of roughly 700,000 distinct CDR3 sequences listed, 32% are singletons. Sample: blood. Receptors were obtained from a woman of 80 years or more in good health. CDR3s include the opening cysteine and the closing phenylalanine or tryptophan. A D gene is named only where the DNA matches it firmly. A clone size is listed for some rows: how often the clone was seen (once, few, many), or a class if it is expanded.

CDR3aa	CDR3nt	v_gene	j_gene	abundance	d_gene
CASSQEPSLAAYEQYF	TGCGCCAGCAGCCAAGAGCCGAGCTTGGCAGCCTACGAGCAGTACTTC	TRBV4-3	TRBJ2-7	many	.
CSVGSAFYEQYF	TGCAGCGTTGGATCGGCCTTCTACGAGCAGTACTTC	TRBV29-1	TRBJ2-7	many	.
CASSPSPYGGQPQHF	TGTGCCAGCAGCCCTAGCCCGTATGGTGGACAGCCCCAGCATTTT	TRBV9	TRBJ1-5	many	.
CATLGTGYNEQFF	TGTGCCACCCTGGGGACAGGATACAATGAGCAGTTCTTC	TRBV19	TRBJ2-1	few	TRBD1
CASSEYWGETQYF	TGTGCCAGCAGTGAATACTGGGGAGAGACCCAGTACTTC	TRBV2	TRBJ2-5	many	.
CASSQQELTPQHF	TGCGCCAGCAGCCAACAAGAGCTCACTCCCCAGCATTTT	TRBV4-1	TRBJ1-5	few	.
CASSQPGQGGSVQYF	TGTGCCAGCAGTCAACCGGGACAGGGGGGTTCGGTTCAGTACTTC	TRBV28	TRBJ2-4	.	TRBD1
CAISQFIQGTNEKLFF	TGTGCCATCAGTCAATTTATACAGGGGACTAATGAAAAACTGTTTTTT	TRBV10-3	TRBJ1-4	few	TRBD1
CSARGALAGEQYF	TGCAGTGCTAGGGGTGCGCTAGCGGGCGAGCAGTACTTC	TRBV20-1	TRBJ2-7	.	TRBD2
CAWSSYGGYEQYF	TGTGCCTGGAGTTCTTACGGAGGCTACGAGCAGTACTTC	TRBV30	TRBJ2-7	.	.
CASSLVGDRTDTQYF	TGCGCCAGCAGCTTGGTAGGGGACAGGACAGATACGCAGTATTTT	TRBV5-1	TRBJ2-3	many	TRBD1
CAISEGTGNQPQHF	TGTGCCATCAGTGAGGGGACAGGCAATCAGCCCCAGCATTTT	TRBV10-3	TRBJ1-5	many	TRBD1
CASSPTSGGANEQYF	TGTGCCAGCAGCCCTACTAGCGGGGGGGCCAATGAGCAGTACTTC	TRBV2	TRBJ2-7	.	TRBD2
CASSKDHHRREKLFF	TGTGCCAGCAGCAAAGACCACCATCGTAGGGAAAAACTGTTTTTT	TRBV21-1	TRBJ1-4	.	.
CASSQGRVSEQYF	TGCGCCAGCAGTCAGGGACGGGTCTCAGAGCAGTACTTC	TRBV23-1	TRBJ2-5	.	.
CASSLYRDINQPQHF	TGTGCCAGCAGTTTGTACCGGGACATAAATCAGCCCCAGCATTTT	TRBV7-2	TRBJ1-5	.	.
CSARSAWPTDTQYF	TGCAGTGCTAGATCAGCGTGGCCCACAGATACGCAGTATTTT	TRBV20-1	TRBJ2-3	once	.
CTTSEGWSLGETQYF	TGTACCACCAGTGAGGGTTGGAGCTTGGGAGAGACCCAGTACTTC	TRBV24-1	TRBJ2-5	.	.
CASSSFSSRYEQYF	TGTGCCAGCAGCTCCTTTTCCAGCCGCTACGAGCAGTACTTC	TRBV7-2	TRBJ2-7	many	.
CASSLMGAGGYTF	TGTGCCAGCAGTTTAATGGGGGCGGGAGGCTACACCTTC	TRBV12-3/TRBV12-4	TRBJ1-2	few	.
CSARARGRDSPLHF	TGCAGTGCGCGTGCCCGGGGAAGGGATTCACCCCTCCACTTT	TRBV20-1	TRBJ1-6	few	.
CATSVRSNQPQHF	TGTGCCACCAGCGTACGGAGCAATCAGCCCCAGCATTTT	TRBV15	TRBJ1-5	many	.